This is a list of T cell receptor beta chains from one sample in a study of blood T cell repertoires in COVID-19. Method: immunoSEQ multiplex PCR; TCRdb's copy keeps in-frame clones and lacks some. The sample lists roughly 220,000 clones; around 83% were seen once. The sequenced material came from PBMCs or T cells enriched from blood (not recorded which). These receptor sequences come from a woman aged 40 to 49 who had recovered from COVID-19. Each CDR3 is given with its conserved first and last residue. A D gene is named only where the DNA matches it firmly. Rows may omit the clone size; those that give it use once, few, many or a size class.

V,J,size,D,CDR3,DNA
TRBV7-2,TRBJ2-3,NA,TRBD1,CASSPVGRGRTDTQYF,TGTGCCAGCAGCCCAGTGGGCAGGGGGCGCACAGATACGCAGTATTTT
TRBV5-6,TRBJ1-2,NA,NA,CASSPPGGNNYGYTF,TGTGCCAGCAGCCCTCCAGGAGGGAACAACTATGGCTACACCTTC
TRBV2,TRBJ2-6,NA,TRBD2,CASSFSGTSGANVLTF,TGTGCCAGCAGTTTTAGCGGGACCTCTGGGGCCAACGTCCTGACTTTC
TRBV6-5,TRBJ2-1,NA,NA,CASRGGTVIGHEQFF,TGTGCCAGCAGGGGCGGGACAGTCATTGGCCATGAGCAGTTCTTC
TRBV28,TRBJ2-2,NA,NA,CASIAGTTGELFF,TGTGCCAGCATCGCGGGGACCACCGGGGAGCTGTTTTTT
TRBV3-1/TRBV3-2,TRBJ2-7,NA,NA,CASSSRGTPGEQYF,TGTGCCAGCAGCTCCCGGGGGACCCCGGGCGAGCAGTACTTC
TRBV28,TRBJ2-3,NA,TRBD2,CASRPNAGTSGAPLDTQYF,TGTGCCAGCAGGCCTAACGCCGGGACTAGCGGGGCTCCCCTAGATACGCAGTATTTT
TRBV2,TRBJ1-5,NA,NA,CASSPLGRQPQHF,TGTGCCAGCAGCCCCCTGGGGCGACAGCCCCAGCATTTT
TRBV2,TRBJ2-5,NA,NA,CASSGADQETQYF,TGTGCCAGCAGTGGGGCCGACCAAGAGACCCAGTACTTC
TRBV11-2,TRBJ1-2,NA,NA,CASSLEADGYTF,TGTGCCAGCAGCTTAGAAGCGGATGGCTACACCTTC
TRBV4-1,TRBJ1-1,NA,TRBD1,CASSLFGTANTEAFF,TGCGCCAGCAGCCTTTTCGGGACAGCAAACACTGAAGCTTTCTTT
TRBV10-3,TRBJ2-1,once,NA,CAISESRTGGDEQFF,TGTGCCATCAGTGAGTCGCGAACAGGGGGGGATGAGCAGTTCTTC
TRBV28,TRBJ2-7,once,NA,CASSPPKSVGNF,TGTGCCAGCAGTCCGCCTAAAAGCGTCGGGAACTTC
TRBV3-1/TRBV3-2,TRBJ2-5,NA,NA,CASSQGHLGREETQYF,TGTGCCAGCAGCCAAGGGCATCTCGGGAGAGAGGAGACCCAGTACTTC
TRBV7-2,TRBJ2-2,many,TRBD2,CASSLQAGPANTGELFF,TGTGCCAGCAGCTTGCAAGCGGGACCCGCGAACACCGGGGAGCTGTTTTTT
TRBV28,TRBJ1-2,NA,TRBD1,CASSTPGTGVGYTF,TGTGCCAGCAGCACACCCGGGACAGGGGTTGGCTACACCTTC
TRBV20-1,TRBJ1-1,NA,NA,CSAFMNTEAFF,TGCAGTGCTTTTATGAACACTGAAGCTTTCTTT
TRBV27,TRBJ1-4,NA,NA,CASSSLQGREKLFF,TGTGCCAGCAGTTCCCTACAGGGTAGGGAAAAACTGTTTTTT
TRBV10-2,TRBJ2-3,NA,TRBD2,CASSESGRTTDTQYF,TGCGCCAGCAGTGAGAGCGGGAGGACCACAGATACGCAGTATTTT
TRBV27,TRBJ1-2,NA,NA,CASGGPLGFFYGYTF,TGTGCCAGCGGCGGTCCTCTCGGATTTTTCTATGGCTACACCTTC
TRBV21-1,TRBJ1-4,NA,NA,CASKYHRGDFFTATNEKLFF,TGTGCCAGCAAGTACCACAGGGGGGATTTTTTTACTGCAACTAATGAAAAACTGTTTTTT
TRBV6-5,TRBJ2-5,NA,TRBD2,CASRTSEQTQYF,TGTGCCAGCAGGACTAGCGAGCAGACCCAGTACTTC
TRBV21-1,TRBJ2-3,NA,NA,CASTSREALLHRYAVF,TGTGCCAGCACCTCCAGAGAAGCTCTCTTGCACAGATACGCAGTATTT
TRBV5-1,TRBJ2-1,NA,NA,CASSSGPSSGEQFF,TGCGCCAGCAGCTCCGGGCCGTCCTCGGGGGAGCAGTTCTTC
TRBV28,TRBJ1-4,NA,NA,CASIPRRVRPQGAYEKLFF,TGTGCCAGCATCCCCAGGAGGGTTCGCCCGCAGGGAGCCTATGAAAAACTGTTTTTT
TRBV5-1,TRBJ2-4,NA,TRBD1,CASRTTGGKNIQYF,TGCGCCAGCAGGACGACAGGGGGCAAAAACATTCAGTACTTC
TRBV29-1,TRBJ2-3,NA,TRBD1,CSGTLSTGADTQYF,TGCAGCGGGACTCTCTCCACAGGGGCAGATACGCAGTATTTT
TRBV10-3,TRBJ2-3,NA,NA,CAISEPTEGGAQYF,TGTGCCATCAGTGAGCCTACCGAGGGGGGGGCGCAGTATTTT
TRBV2,TRBJ2-3,NA,TRBD2,CASSVTSGSTDTQYF,TGTGCCAGCAGTGTGACTAGCGGAAGCACAGATACGCAGTATTTT
TRBV19,TRBJ2-1,NA,TRBD1,CASSPSRQGASDEQFF,TGTGCCAGTAGTCCCTCCCGACAGGGGGCTAGTGATGAGCAGTTCTTC
TRBV5-6,TRBJ1-4,NA,NA,CASNRVTGEKLFF,TGTGCCAGCAACAGGGTAACGGGCGAAAAACTGTTTTTT
TRBV4-1,TRBJ2-1,NA,TRBD2,CASSHPAGLAGEWEQFF,TGCGCCAGCAGCCACCCGGCTGGACTAGCGGGAGAGTGGGAGCAGTTCTTC
TRBV11-3,TRBJ2-1,NA,TRBD2,CASSLGAPAGVNEQFF,TGTGCCAGCAGCTTGGGAGCTCCAGCGGGAGTCAATGAGCAGTTCTTC
TRBV11-3,TRBJ2-1,once,NA,CASSFPLWEAPVDLNEQFF,TGTGCCAGCAGCTTCCCCCTGTGGGAGGCCCCTGTTGATTTGAATGAGCAGTTCTTC
TRBV9,TRBJ2-2,NA,TRBD2,CASKGTSSDGELFF,TGTGCCAGCAAGGGGACTAGCTCGGACGGGGAGCTGTTTTTT
TRBV3-1/TRBV3-2,TRBJ1-2,NA,NA,CASSPPGENGYTF,TGTGCCAGCAGCCCTCCAGGGGAGAATGGCTACACCTTC
TRBV4-1,TRBJ2-3,NA,NA,CASSQELVTDTQYF,TGCGCCAGCAGCCAGGAACTAGTTACAGATACGCAGTATTTT
TRBV19,TRBJ2-7,NA,TRBD2,CASSLSGSYAYEQYF,TGTGCCAGTAGTCTTAGCGGGAGTTATGCCTACGAGCAGTACTTC
TRBV7-2,TRBJ1-5,NA,NA,CASSSDTGSNQPQHF,TGTGCCAGCAGCTCCGACACGGGAAGTAATCAGCCCCAGCATTTT
TRBV27,TRBJ1-4,NA,NA,CASSLRKLFF,TGTGCCAGCAGTTTGCGTAAACTGTTTTTT
TRBV11-2,TRBJ1-1,once,NA,CASSLVLGYPGTEAFF,TGTGCCAGCAGCTTAGTTCTGGGTTATCCAGGCACTGAAGCTTTCTTT
TRBV6-2/TRBV6-3,TRBJ1-2,NA,NA,CASSHPDWNLANYGYTF,TGTGCCAGCAGTCACCCGGACTGGAACCTAGCTAACTATGGCTACACCTTC
TRBV2,TRBJ1-6,NA,TRBD1,CASTQQGALNSPLHF,TGTGCCAGCACTCAGCAGGGGGCGCTAAATTCACCCCTCCACTTT
TRBV19,TRBJ1-5,NA,NA,CASSSQGINQPQHF,TGTGCCAGTAGTTCCCAGGGAATCAATCAGCCCCAGCATTTT
TRBV5-5,TRBJ2-7,NA,NA,CASSSWVAGEQYF,TGTGCCAGCAGCTCCTGGGTAGCCGGCGAGCAGTACTTC
TRBV3-1/TRBV3-2,TRBJ2-1,once,NA,CASSQNVGSEQFF,TGTGCCAGCAGCCAAAACGTAGGGAGTGAGCAGTTCTTC
TRBV6-5,TRBJ1-2,NA,NA,CASSYSITYSGYTF,TGTGCCAGCAGTTACTCTATAACATACAGTGGCTACACCTTC
TRBV6-5,TRBJ1-2,NA,NA,CASSSQGLDYGYTF,TGTGCCAGCAGTTCACAGGGCCTCGACTATGGCTACACCTTC
TRBV29-1,TRBJ2-2,NA,TRBD1,CSVGQGALAGELFF,TGCAGCGTTGGACAGGGGGCTTTAGCCGGGGAGCTGTTTTTT
TRBV5-1,TRBJ2-3,NA,NA,CASSRLATDTQYF,TGCGCCAGCAGCCGGCTAGCGACAGATACGCAGTATTTT
TRBV14,TRBJ1-2,NA,NA,CASSQTLSEGYTF,TGTGCCAGCAGCCAAACTCTATCCGAAGGCTACACCTTC
TRBV27,TRBJ1-4,NA,NA,CASSFGQSNEKLFF,TGTGCCAGCAGTTTTGGGCAGTCCAATGAAAAACTGTTTTTT
TRBV28,TRBJ2-3,NA,NA,CASSLKTPYTDTQYF,TGTGCCAGCAGTTTGAAGACACCCTACACAGATACGCAGTATTTT
TRBV7-2,TRBJ1-1,NA,NA,CASSLAPGNTEAFF,TGTGCCAGCAGCTTGGCTCCGGGTAACACTGAAGCTTTCTTT
TRBV7-2,TRBJ2-2,NA,NA,CASSLAGAGQSTPNTGELFF,TGTGCCAGCAGCTTAGCAGGGGCAGGACAATCAACCCCGAACACCGGGGAGCTGTTTTTT
TRBV10-2,TRBJ1-2,NA,TRBD1,CASSPGQNYGYTF,TGCGCCAGCAGTCCGGGACAGAACTATGGCTACACCTTC
TRBV19,TRBJ1-1,NA,TRBD1,CASSIRTGGATEAFF,TGTGCCAGTAGTATTCGGACAGGGGGGGCCACTGAAGCTTTCTTT